Below are 10 T cell receptor beta chains sequenced from a single sample in a study of CD8 T cells in ankylosing spondylitis. TCRdb itself ran the 5' RACE reads through MiXCR, one entry per CDR3 protein. The table lists some 150,000 distinct CDR3 sequences, more than 9.5% of them singletons, with 3.5% to 5% in the top ten. The material sequenced was blood, either unsorted or a sorted T cell fraction (not recorded which). All receptors come from a female donor with ankylosing spondylitis or in good health (not recorded which).

This clonotype was observed at least ten times. This rearrangement joins TRBV12-3 or TRBV12-4 to TRBJ1-1, with D unclear. This CDR3 has 14 residues. Trimming removed 7 bases at V and 3 bases at J, with 15 bases between. The CDR3 DNA sequence: TGTGCCAGCACCCCGGAGGCGAGGGACACTGAAGCTTTCTTT. It is translated as CASTPEARDTEAFF.

This clonotype was detected many times. The V gene is TRBV7-2, the J gene TRBJ2-3, with 8 positions matching TRBD1. The CDR3 is made up of 16 amino acids. Germline assignment: CDR1 SGHTA and CDR2 FQGNSA. Trimming at V came to 2 bases and at J to 2 bases, leaving 6 bases not matched to a gene. The CDR3 coding sequence is TGTGCCAGCAGCTTACAGGGGGCGCGGTCCACAGATACGCAGTATTTT. Its protein product is CASSLQGARSTDTQYF.

This clonotype was observed a handful of times. The V call is TRBV5-5, the J call TRBJ2-7; 9 bases match TRBD1. The CDR3 runs to 14 residues. In germline, CDR1 is SGHKS, CDR2 YYEKEE (reference sequence). The V and J ends lost 6 bases and 7 bases, in that order; junction bases with no gene match: 11. CDR3: CASTRGTGYGEQYF. The CDR3 DNA reads TGTGCCAGCACCCGAGGGACAGGGTATGGGGAGCAGTACTTC.

This clonotype was picked up a small number of times. A read error is possible here, since a much larger clone lies one base away. The chain recombines TRBV24-1 with TRBJ2-1, with D possibly matching TRBD1 (8 bases). CDR1 KGHDR and CDR2 SFDVKD come from the germline V gene. CDR3 length equals 12 residues. For the CDR3, the DNA is TGTGTCACAGGGGGGGGGTACAATGAGCAGTTCTTC. Protein sequence: CVTGGGYNEQFF.

This clonotype occurred many times. V usage is TRBV27 and J usage is TRBJ2-1; the match to TRBD2 covers 11 bases. Germline-derived CDR1 and CDR2 are MNHEY and SMNVEV (reference sequence). The CDR3 runs to 18 residues. Trimming cost V 2 bases and J 0 bases; bases outside gene matches: 6. CDR3 coding DNA: TGTGCCAGCAGTTTACAATTCACTAGCGGGAGCTCCTACAATGAGCAGTTCTTC. Translated, it gives CASSLQFTSGSSYNEQFF.

This clonotype was detected many times. The rearrangement uses TRBV7-9 and TRBJ1-1; D perhaps matches TRBD1 (5 bases). Between the trimmed V and J ends, which lost 7 bases and 5 bases, there was a span of 17 bases. The length of the CDR3 is 14 residues. The germline gives CDR1 SEHNR, CDR2 FQNEAQ (reference sequence). CDR3 DNA: TGTGCCAGCATCACTTCCGGGGGGAATACTGAAGCTTTCTTT. This sequence encodes CASITSGGNTEAFF.

In its sample, this clonotype was seen many times. This chain joins TRBV5-1 and TRBJ1-1, with a weak D call TRBD1 (5 bases). From germline, CDR1 is SGHRS and CDR2 YFSETQ. CDR3 length: 14 amino acids. V dropped 4 bases and J dropped 3 bases, with 13 bases sitting between them. Here the CDR3 DNA reads TGCGCCAGCAGCCACCGGGACGTTGACACTGAAGCTTTCTTT. Translation gives CASSHRDVDTEAFF.

This clonotype was counted only a few times. V is TRBV27 and J is TRBJ2-7; 9 bases align to TRBD1. Germline V gene sequence: CDR1 MNHEY, CDR2 SMNVEV (reference sequence). The V and J ends lost 4 bases and 4 bases, in that order; junction bases with no gene match: 5. The CDR3 spans 14 residues. CDR3 nucleotide sequence: TGTGCCAGCAGTTGGACCGGGACAGGGTACGAGCAGTACTTC. Translating gives CASSWTGTGYEQYF.

The table lists this clonotype with many counts. This chain connects TRBV7-8 to TRBJ2-7; D gene unclear. The germline V and J ends were trimmed by 5 bases and 3 bases, with 11 bases remaining between them. The V gene's germline CDR1 is SGHVS and CDR2 FQNEAQ. This CDR3 has 13 amino acids. The CDR3: CASSQDSIYEQYF. CDR3 bases: TGTGCCAGCAGCCAAGACTCGATCTACGAGCAGTACTTC.

This clonotype was counted at least ten times. V and J are TRBV19 and TRBJ1-1, with D possibly matching TRBD1 (6 bases). The germline V and J ends were trimmed by 2 bases and 10 bases, with 11 bases remaining between them. Per germline, CDR1 LNHDA and CDR2 SQIVND (reference sequence). This CDR3 comprises 12 residues. CDR3 bases: TGTGCCAGTAGTATAATGGCAGGGGCAGCTTTCTTT. Translating it yields CASSIMAGAAFF.